This is a list of T cell receptor beta chains from one sample in a study of shared clonotypes between healthy human individuals. The data were produced by immunoSEQ multiplex PCR, yet TCRdb's version contains in-frame clones alone and is incomplete. The sample contains about 2 million clones, about 95% of which appear only once. Material: naive CD8+ T cells sorted from blood. The receptors shown here come from a man aged 18 to 29 in good health. Each CDR3 is given with its conserved first and last residue. A D gene is named only where the DNA matches it firmly. Expanded clones get a size class; other rows say once, few or many, or leave the size out.

D gene | clone size | J gene | V gene | CDR3 DNA | CDR3 protein
NA | NA | TRBJ2-5 | TRBV6-5 | TGTGCCAGCGGGGAGACGGAGACCCAGTACTTC | CASGETETQYF
NA | NA | TRBJ2-2 | TRBV7-6 | TGTGCCAGCAGCTTACAGTGGGGGCCGAACACCGGGGAGCTGTTTTTT | CASSLQWGPNTGELFF
TRBD2 | once | TRBJ2-7 | TRBV6-6 | TGTGCCAGCGAGAGCGGGGGTACCTACGAGCAGTACTTC | CASESGGTYEQYF
TRBD2 | NA | TRBJ2-5 | TRBV4-2 | TGTGCCAGCAGCCAGCAGACTAGCGGATTCTACCAAGAGACCCAGTACTTC | CASSQQTSGFYQETQYF
TRBD2 | NA | TRBJ2-1 | TRBV7-9 | TGTGCCAGCAGCTCAGACCGGGAGGGGGACAATGAGCAGTTCTTC | CASSSDREGDNEQFF
TRBD1 | NA | TRBJ2-3 | TRBV5-1 | TGCGCCAGCAGCTTGGACGGACAGGGAGGTATGGCAGATACGCAGTATTTT | CASSLDGQGGMADTQYF
TRBD1 | NA | TRBJ2-5 | TRBV5-1 | TGCGCCAGCAGCTCCTGGGACAGGGAGACCCAGTACTTC | CASSSWDRETQYF
NA | NA | TRBJ2-7 | TRBV7-9 | TGTGCCAGCAGCTCCGGGACGGACACGCCCTACGAGCAGTACTTC | CASSSGTDTPYEQYF
NA | NA | TRBJ2-3 | TRBV10-3 | TGTGCCATCAGTGAGTCGGGCTTGAAGGGTGGCACAGATACGCAGTATTTT | CAISESGLKGGTDTQYF
NA | once | TRBJ1-3 | TRBV4-1 | TGCGCCAGCAGCCAAGGGGAGGTCCCCCCTGGAAACACCATATATTTT | CASSQGEVPPGNTIYF
TRBD2 | NA | TRBJ2-7 | TRBV5-1 | TGCGCCAGCAGCTTGGACGCGGGAGGGTACGAGCAGTACTTC | CASSLDAGGYEQYF
NA | NA | TRBJ1-2 | TRBV27 | TGTGCCAGCGCGTCTTACGGTCAGGGCTACACCTTC | CASASYGQGYTF
NA | NA | TRBJ2-1 | TRBV6-6 | TGTGCCAGCACCGAGACATACAATGAGCAGTTCTTC | CASTETYNEQFF
NA | NA | TRBJ1-2 | TRBV10-2 | TGCGCCAGCAGTGAGGACAGTATCAATGGCTACACCTTC | CASSEDSINGYTF
NA | once | TRBJ2-7 | TRBV27 | TGTGCCAGCAGTCCACTTGGACCGGGTCACGAGCAGTACTTC | CASSPLGPGHEQYF
NA | NA | TRBJ1-6 | TRBV4-1 | TGCGCCAGCAGCCAAGATCGGGAGTCACCCCTCCACTTT | CASSQDRESPLHF